This TCR beta chain stems from a study of blood T cell repertoires in COVID-19. Under the authors' procedure: Estimates of nucleated cell counts were drawn from the amplification of reference gene primers. The assay was immunoSEQ multiplex PCR, and TCRdb's table has in-frame clones only and misses some. For V, J and clone size, that table is used; D and trimming come from the DNA. The sample carries a few hundred thousand clones, around 89% recorded once. This clone is a singleton in its sample. This receptor was identified in a man aged 25 to 45 who had recovered from COVID-19. The sample consisted of PBMCs or T cells enriched from blood (not recorded which).

DNA of the CDR3: TGCGCCAGCAGTCAATCGTGCGGACAGGCGGAGTACGAGCAGTACTTC. This translates into CASSQSCGQAEYEQYF. The chain has TRBV23-1 and TRBJ2-7; TRBD1 matches 7 bases. TRBV23-1 is known as an ORF, though its function is uncertain. This CDR3 region has 16 residues. J was trimmed by 4 bases and V by 0 bases; bases with no gene match: 9.